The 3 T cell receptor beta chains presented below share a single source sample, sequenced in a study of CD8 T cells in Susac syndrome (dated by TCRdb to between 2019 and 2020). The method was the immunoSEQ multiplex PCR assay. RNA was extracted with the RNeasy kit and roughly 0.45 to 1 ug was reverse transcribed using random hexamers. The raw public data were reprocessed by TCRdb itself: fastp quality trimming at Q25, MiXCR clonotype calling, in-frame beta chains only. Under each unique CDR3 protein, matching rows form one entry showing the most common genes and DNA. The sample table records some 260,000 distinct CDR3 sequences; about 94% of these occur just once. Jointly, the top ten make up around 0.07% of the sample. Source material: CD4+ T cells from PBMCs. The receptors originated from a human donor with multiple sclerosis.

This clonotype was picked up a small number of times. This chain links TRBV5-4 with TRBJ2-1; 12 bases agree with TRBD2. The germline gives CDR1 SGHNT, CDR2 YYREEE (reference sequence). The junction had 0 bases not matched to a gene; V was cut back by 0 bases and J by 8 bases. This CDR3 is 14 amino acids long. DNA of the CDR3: TGTGCCAGCAGCTTGGGACTAGCGGGAGATGAGCAGTTCTTC. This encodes CASSLGLAGDEQFF. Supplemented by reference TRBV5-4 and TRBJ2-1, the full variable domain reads ETGVTQSPTHLIKTRGQQVTLRCSSQSGHNTVSWYQQALGQGPQFIFQYYREEENGRGNFPPRFSGLQFPNYSSELNVNALELDDSALYLCASSLGLAGDEQFFGPGTRLTVL.

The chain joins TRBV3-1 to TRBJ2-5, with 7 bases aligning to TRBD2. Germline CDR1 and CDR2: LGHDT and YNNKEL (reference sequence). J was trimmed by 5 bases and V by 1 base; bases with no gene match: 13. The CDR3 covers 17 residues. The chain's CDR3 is CASSQVGGRAWMETQYF. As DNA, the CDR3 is TGTGCCAGCAGCCAAGTAGGTGGGAGGGCCTGGATGGAGACCCAGTACTTC.

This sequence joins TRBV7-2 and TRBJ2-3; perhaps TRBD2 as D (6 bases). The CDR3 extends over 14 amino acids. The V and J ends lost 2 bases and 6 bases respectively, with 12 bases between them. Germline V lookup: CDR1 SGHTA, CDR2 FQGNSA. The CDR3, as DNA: TGTGCCAGCAGCTTACTAGTTCGGGGGGATACGCAGTATTTT. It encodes CASSLLVRGDTQYF.